This T cell receptor (beta chain) derives from a study of Graves' ophthalmopathy and Graves' hyperthyroidism. The CDR3 runs 14 residues. V lost 4 bases to trimming and J lost 3 bases; unmatched junction nucleotides: 5. Germline lookup yields CDR1 SEHNR and CDR2 FQNEAQ (reference sequence). Other autoimmune disease, uncontrolled infection, pregnancy and lactation led to exclusion. Physicians reached a diagnosis by relying on clinical symptoms, serum thyroxine, TRAb, thyroid ultrasound and orbital computed tomography. With regard to this clonotype: What it binds is unknown.

RNA transcripts were the template, and TCR beta CDR3 regions were amplified from them. An initial RT-PCR round employing HTBI primers preceded a second-round multiplex PCR. TCRdb independently ran MiXCR on the multiplex PCR reads; one entry per CDR3 protein. The sample has hundreds of thousands of distinct CDR3 sequences, roughly 40% seen once; the top ten hold 40% to 45%. Study conclusions and caveats: Clonotypes were expanded in thyroid at above 0.001 frequency, and most also appeared in blood. Distinction of ophthalmopathy from stable hyperthyroidism by a 13-signature model reached roughly 87% sensitivity and 81.08% specificity.

This TCR was recovered from an adult man with Graves' ophthalmopathy. The sample consisted of peripheral blood. This sequence joins TRBV7-9 and TRBJ2-7, with 8 bases fitting TRBD2. The CDR3 reads CASSSAGTSYEQYF. CDR3 DNA sequence: TGTGCCAGCAGCTCAGCCGGGACTAGCTACGAGCAGTACTTC.